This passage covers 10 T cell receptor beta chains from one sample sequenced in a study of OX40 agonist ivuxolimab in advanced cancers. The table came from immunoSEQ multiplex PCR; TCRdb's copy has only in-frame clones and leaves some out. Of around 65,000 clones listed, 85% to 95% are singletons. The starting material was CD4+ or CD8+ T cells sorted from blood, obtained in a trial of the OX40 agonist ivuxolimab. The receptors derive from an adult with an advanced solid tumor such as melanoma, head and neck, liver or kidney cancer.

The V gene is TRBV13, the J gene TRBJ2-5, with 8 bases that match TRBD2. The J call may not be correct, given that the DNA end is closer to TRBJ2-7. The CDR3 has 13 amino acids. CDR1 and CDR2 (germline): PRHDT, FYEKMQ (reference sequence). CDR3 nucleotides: TGTGCCAGCAGCAATAGCGGGGCCTACGAGCAGTACTTC. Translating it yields CASSNSGAYEQYF.

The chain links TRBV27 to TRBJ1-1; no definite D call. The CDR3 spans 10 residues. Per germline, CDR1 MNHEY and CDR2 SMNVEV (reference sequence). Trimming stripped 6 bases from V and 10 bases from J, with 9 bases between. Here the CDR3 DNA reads TGTGCCAGCAGGGGTGACCGAGCTTTCTTT. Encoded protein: CASRGDRAFF.

This chain's CDR3 is CASSPWGTQETQYF. Written as DNA, the CDR3 is TGTGCCAGCAGCCCATGGGGGACCCAAGAGACCCAGTACTTC. V gene TRBV4-2 combines with J gene TRBJ2-5; D is tentatively TRBD1 or TRBD2 (5 bases each). Trimming pared 4 bases from V and 1 base from J, leaving 10 bases between. In germline, CDR1 is LGHNA, CDR2 YNFKEQ. The CDR3 runs to 14 residues.

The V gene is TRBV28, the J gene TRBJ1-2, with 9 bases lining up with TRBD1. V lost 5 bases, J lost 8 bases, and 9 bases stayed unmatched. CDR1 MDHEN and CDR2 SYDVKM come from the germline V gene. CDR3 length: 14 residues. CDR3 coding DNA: TGTGCCAGCAGTCACACACAGGGGGCGGGAGGCTACACCTTC. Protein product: CASSHTQGAGGYTF.

The DNA for the CDR3 is TGTGCCAGCGTTATCGGGCAGTCCTACACCTTC. Protein product: CASVIGQSYTF. J is TRBJ1-2 and V is TRBV7-2; D not resolved. Germline V gene lookup returns CDR1 SGHTA and CDR2 FQGNSA. Trimming shortened V by 8 bases and J by 10 bases, and 14 bases separated the two germline ends. CDR3 length: 11 amino acids.

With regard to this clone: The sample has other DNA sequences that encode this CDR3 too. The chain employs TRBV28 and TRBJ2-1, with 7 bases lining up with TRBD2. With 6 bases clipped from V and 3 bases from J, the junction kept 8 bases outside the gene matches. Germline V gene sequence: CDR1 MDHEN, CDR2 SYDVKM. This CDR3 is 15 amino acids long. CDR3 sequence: CASSYRLADYNEQFF. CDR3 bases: TGTGCCAGCAGCTATAGACTAGCAGACTACAATGAGCAGTTCTTC.

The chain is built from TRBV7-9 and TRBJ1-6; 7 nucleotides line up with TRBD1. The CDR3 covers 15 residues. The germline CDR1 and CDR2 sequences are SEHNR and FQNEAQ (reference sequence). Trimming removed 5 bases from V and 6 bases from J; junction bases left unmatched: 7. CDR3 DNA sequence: TGTGCCAGCAGCGTACAGACAGGGACTAATTCACCCCTCCACTTT. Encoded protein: CASSVQTGTNSPLHF.

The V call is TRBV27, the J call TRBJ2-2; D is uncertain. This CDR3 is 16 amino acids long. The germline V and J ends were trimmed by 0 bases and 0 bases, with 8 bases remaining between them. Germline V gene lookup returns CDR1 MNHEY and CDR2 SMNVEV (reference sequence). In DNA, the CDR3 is TGTGCCAGCAGTTTATCGGCATATTCGAACACCGGGGAGCTGTTTTTT. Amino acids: CASSLSAYSNTGELFF.

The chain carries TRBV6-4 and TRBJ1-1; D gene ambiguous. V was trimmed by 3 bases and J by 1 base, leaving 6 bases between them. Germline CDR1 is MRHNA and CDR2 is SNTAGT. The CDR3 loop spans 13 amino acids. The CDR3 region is CASSEWWNTEAFF. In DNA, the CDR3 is TGTGCCAGCAGTGAATGGTGGAACACTGAAGCTTTCTTT.

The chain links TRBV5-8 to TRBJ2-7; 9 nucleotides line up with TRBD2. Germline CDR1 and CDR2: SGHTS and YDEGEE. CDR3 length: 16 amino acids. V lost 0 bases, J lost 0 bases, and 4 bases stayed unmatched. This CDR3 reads CASSLDGTSRSYEQYF. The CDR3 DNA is TGTGCCAGCAGCTTGGATGGGACTAGCCGCTCCTACGAGCAGTACTTC. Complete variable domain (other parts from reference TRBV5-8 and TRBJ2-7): EAGVTQSPTHLIKTRGQQATLRCSPISGHTSVYWYQQALGLGLQFLLWYDEGEERNRGNFPPRFSGRQFPNYSSELNVNALELEDSALYLCASSLDGTSRSYEQYFGPGTRLTVT.